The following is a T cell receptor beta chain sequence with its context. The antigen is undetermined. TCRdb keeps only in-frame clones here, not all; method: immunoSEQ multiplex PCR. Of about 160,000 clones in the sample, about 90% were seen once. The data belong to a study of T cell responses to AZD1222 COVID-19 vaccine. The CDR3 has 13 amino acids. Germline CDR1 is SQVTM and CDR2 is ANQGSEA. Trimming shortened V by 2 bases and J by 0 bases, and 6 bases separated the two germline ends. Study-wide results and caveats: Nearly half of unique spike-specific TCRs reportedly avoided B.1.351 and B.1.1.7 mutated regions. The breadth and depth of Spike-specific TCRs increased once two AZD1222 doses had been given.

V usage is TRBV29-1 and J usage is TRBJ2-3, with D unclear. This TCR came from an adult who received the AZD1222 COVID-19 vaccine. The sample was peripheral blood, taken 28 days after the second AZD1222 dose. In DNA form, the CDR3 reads TGCAGCGTTGAAAAAATCAGCACAGATACGCAGTATTTT. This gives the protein CSVEKISTDTQYF.